The 21 T cell receptor beta chains reported below all come from one sample, sequenced in a study of graft-versus-host responses after intestinal transplantation. The antigens these receptors bind are not known. Libraries were prepared by immunoSEQ multiplex PCR; TCRdb keeps only in-frame clonotypes and omits some of them. The data hold some 130,000 clones, with about 92% observed a single time. The sample here was unstimulated CD4+ T cells sorted from spleen or lymph node cells, taken before intestinal transplant. The receptors shown here come from a human donor who received an intestinal transplant.

The gene calls are TRBV5-1 and TRBJ2-2; the D is unclear. Trimming shortened V by 5 bases and J by 1 base, and 15 bases separated the two germline ends. CDR1 is SGHRS and CDR2 is YFSETQ in the germline V gene. CDR3 length: 16 amino acids. For the CDR3, the DNA is TGCGCCAGCAGTCCGGCCAAAGTTGGGAACACCGGGGAGCTGTTTTTT. Translated, it gives CASSPAKVGNTGELFF.

The chain recombines TRBV12-5 with TRBJ1-1; D not certain. The V gene lost 5 bases and the J gene lost 0 bases, with 10 bases spanning the gap. Germline V gene lookup returns CDR1 LGHNT and CDR2 FRNRAP. The CDR3 totals 14 residues. The CDR3 sequence: CASGLVYLNTEAFF. The CDR3 nucleotides are TGTGCTAGTGGTCTCGTCTACTTGAACACTGAAGCTTTCTTT. The entire variable domain, with the rest obtained from reference TRBV12-5 and TRBJ1-1, is as follows: DARVTQTPRHKVTEMGQEVTMRCQPILGHNTVFWYRQTMMQGLELLAYFRNRAPLDDSGMPKDRFSAEMPDATLATLKIQPSEPRDSAVYFCASGLVYLNTEAFFGQGTRLTVV.

This clone was counted once. The chain recombines TRBV6-5 with TRBJ2-7, with TRBD1 matching over 11 bases. V lost 2 bases, J lost 6 bases, and 6 bases stayed unmatched. This CDR3 is built from 15 residues. The germline V gene encodes CDR1 MNHEY and CDR2 SVGAGI. CDR3: CASSYTGQGALEQYF. The CDR3 bases are TGTGCCAGCAGTTACACCGGACAGGGGGCGCTCGAGCAGTACTTC.

The rearrangement links TRBV19 to TRBJ1-5; D might be TRBD1 (6 bases). In germline, CDR1 is LNHDA, CDR2 SQIVND (reference sequence). CDR3 length equals 13 residues. V was clipped by 5 bases and J by 6 bases, with 11 bases between them. This CDR3 is CASSWEGGQPQHF. DNA for the CDR3: TGTGCCAGTAGTTGGGAGGGGGGTCAGCCCCAGCATTTT.

V is TRBV2 and J is TRBJ2-3; D possibly uses TRBD1 or TRBD2 (5 bases each). Germline CDR1 and CDR2: SNHLY and FYNNEI. V lost 10 bases, J lost 1 base, and 15 bases lay in between. The CDR3 consists of 14 residues. CDR3 in DNA: TGTGCCATTTTCCCCAGAGGGGGCACAGATACGCAGTATTTT. It yields the protein CAIFPRGGTDTQYF.

The chain combines TRBV7-2 with TRBJ1-1; TRBD1 might be the D (5 bases). The V and J ends lost 3 bases and 3 bases respectively, with 8 bases between them. CDR3 length equals 13 residues. CDR1 and CDR2 (germline): SGHTA, FQGNSA. DNA for the CDR3: TGTGCCAGCAGCTTCGGGACCCACACTGAAGCTTTCTTT. Amino acid sequence: CASSFGTHTEAFF. The whole variable domain, remainder taken from reference TRBV7-2 and TRBJ1-1, is GAGVSQSPSNKVTEKGKDVELRCDPISGHTALYWYRQSLGQGLEFLIYFQGNSAPDKSGLPSDRFSAERTGGSVSTLTIQRTQQEDSAVYLCASSFGTHTEAFFGQGTRLTVV.

CDR3 residues: CASIPQRVMNTEAFF. CDR3 sequence (DNA): TGTGCCAGCATCCCCCAGCGGGTCATGAACACTGAAGCTTTCTTT. This chain joins TRBV7-8 and TRBJ1-1; D uncertain. The germline V gene encodes CDR1 SGHVS and CDR2 FQNEAQ. The CDR3 consists of 15 residues. V was shortened by 7 bases and J by 0 bases, with 15 bases between the two germline ends.

The J gene is TRBJ1-1, the V gene TRBV15; D may be TRBD1 (6 bases). CDR1 is LNHNV and CDR2 is YYDKDF in the germline V gene (reference sequence). Between the trimmed V and J ends, which lost 0 bases and 6 bases, there was a span of 14 bases. This CDR3 spans 15 amino acids. The CDR3 protein is CATSREPGAGSEAFF. CDR3 sequence (DNA): TGTGCCACCAGCAGAGAACCGGGGGCAGGTTCTGAAGCTTTCTTT.

The V call is TRBV11-2, the J call TRBJ2-1, with a weak D call TRBD2 (6 bases). The ends were cut back, 2 bases at V and 9 bases at J, with 14 bases in the middle. In germline, CDR1 is SGHAT, CDR2 FQNNGV. The CDR3 sequence is 14 residues long. In DNA, the CDR3 is TGTGCCAGCAGCTTAATCGGCGGGGCTCGTGAGCAGTTCTTC. Its translation is CASSLIGGAREQFF.

The chain uses TRBV10-1 and TRBJ2-6; D might be TRBD2 (6 bases). CDR1 and CDR2 from the germline V gene are WNHNN and SYGVQD (reference sequence). This CDR3 region has 15 residues. The ends were cut back, 4 bases at V and 2 bases at J, with 9 bases in the middle. This CDR3 reads CASSGGVAGANVLTF. Written as DNA, the CDR3 is TGCGCCAGCAGTGGGGGGGTCGCTGGGGCCAACGTCCTGACTTTC.

The V gene is TRBV7-9, the J gene TRBJ2-1, with D tentatively TRBD1 or TRBD2 (6 bases each). The CDR3 runs to 16 residues. Per germline, CDR1 SEHNR and CDR2 FQNEAQ (reference sequence). V gave up 5 bases and J gave up 2 bases, with 16 bases separating them. In DNA form, the CDR3 reads TGTGCCAGCAGCCCCCCCAATAGGGGGGCCTACAATGAGCAGTTCTTC. It yields the protein CASSPPNRGAYNEQFF.

The chain links TRBV6-5 to TRBJ1-2; 9 bases match TRBD1. CDR1 and CDR2 from the germline V gene are MNHEY and SVGAGI. CDR3 size: 13 residues. V shed 5 bases, J shed 6 bases, and the junction held 4 bases outside the gene matches. CDR3 protein: CASSRGTGNGYTF. The DNA of the CDR3 is TGTGCCAGCAGTCGAGGGACAGGGAATGGCTACACCTTC.

The rearrangement joins TRBV27 to TRBJ2-3; D gene unclear. The CDR3 has 16 residues. Trimming stripped 6 bases from V and 1 base from J, with 17 bases between. Germline loops: CDR1 MNHEY, CDR2 SMNVEV (reference sequence). The CDR3 spells CASSPSIRVRTDTQYF. CDR3 in DNA: TGTGCCAGCAGCCCCTCGATCCGGGTCCGCACAGATACGCAGTATTTT.

CDR3 sequence reads: CASSLSTLRNSPLHF. CDR3 bases: TGTGCCAGCAGCCTGTCGACACTCCGTAATTCACCCCTCCACTTT. V usage is TRBV11-2 and J usage is TRBJ1-6, with D hard to call. CDR3 length: 15 residues. Germline V lookup: CDR1 SGHAT, CDR2 FQNNGV. Trimming stripped 5 bases from V and 6 bases from J, with 14 bases between.

The rearrangement uses TRBV4-1 and TRBJ2-3, with D possibly being TRBD2 (5 bases). Germline V lookup: CDR1 MGHRA, CDR2 YSYEKL. The CDR3 has 16 amino acids. Trimming removed 1 base at V and 3 bases at J, with 14 bases between. The CDR3 here is CASSQAVGVGTDTQYF. In DNA, the CDR3 is TGCGCCAGCAGCCAAGCGGTCGGGGTTGGAACAGATACGCAGTATTTT.

The chain carries TRBV11-2 and TRBJ1-4; TRBD1 matches 7 bases. This CDR3 comprises 15 residues. Germline-derived CDR1 and CDR2 are SGHAT and FQNNGV. The V and J ends lost 5 bases and 4 bases, in that order; junction bases with no gene match: 7. The CDR3 sequence is CASSHGTAYNEKLFF. CDR3 DNA: TGTGCCAGCAGCCATGGGACAGCCTATAATGAAAAACTGTTTTTT.

The rearrangement links TRBV19 to TRBJ1-2; no definite D call. This CDR3 comprises 15 residues. CDR1 LNHDA and CDR2 SQIVND come from the germline V gene (reference sequence). Trimming stripped 0 bases from V and 8 bases from J, with 16 bases between. The CDR3 nucleotides are TGTGCCAGTAGTATAGATATAAGACCCGCGTACGGCTACACCTTC. Protein sequence: CASSIDIRPAYGYTF.

The rearrangement uses TRBV5-1 and TRBJ1-2; 11 positions agree with TRBD1. The CDR3 extends over 12 amino acids. V lost 7 bases and J lost 4; bases outside the gene matches: 0. Germline values: CDR1 SGHRS, CDR2 YFSETQ. CDR3 DNA: TGCGCCAGCGGACAGGGGGCCTATGGCTACACCTTC. Protein product: CASGQGAYGYTF. The full variable domain, in which reference TRBV5-1 and TRBJ1-2 provide the parts outside the CDR3, is KAGVTQTPRYLIKTRGQQVTLSCSPISGHRSVSWYQQTPGQGLQFLFEYFSETQRNKGNFPGRFSGRQFSNSRSEMNVSTLELGDSALYLCASGQGAYGYTFGSGTRLTVV.

This chain links TRBV4-1 with TRBJ2-5; 10 nucleotides agree with TRBD1. Germline V gene sequence: CDR1 MGHRA, CDR2 YSYEKL. The V and J ends lost 4 bases and 5 bases, in that order; junction bases with no gene match: 7. The CDR3 runs to 15 residues. CDR3 in amino acids: CASSPDDRGRETQYF. The CDR3 nucleotides read TGCGCCAGCAGCCCCGATGACAGGGGGCGGGAGACCCAGTACTTC.

The chain employs TRBV6-5 and TRBJ2-5; 11 nucleotides agree with TRBD2. The junction had 6 bases not matched to a gene; V was cut back by 6 bases and J by 3 bases. This CDR3 contains 15 residues. The germline CDR1 and CDR2 sequences are MNHEY and SVGAGI. CDR3 nucleotides: TGTGCCAGCAGCCAAATAGCGGGGGGGAAAGAGACCCAGTACTTC. Its protein product is CASSQIAGGKETQYF.

V is TRBV7-3 and J is TRBJ2-5; 12 positions match TRBD1. The germline CDR1 and CDR2 sequences are SGHTA and FQGTGA. This CDR3 has 15 amino acids. V lost 2 bases and J lost 5; bases outside the gene matches: 3. The CDR3 nucleotides read TGTGCCAGCAGCTTAGGGACAGGGGGCCGGGAGACCCAGTACTTC. The encoded protein is CASSLGTGGRETQYF.